The rows below give T cell receptor beta chains drawn from one sample of a study of cytomegalovirus exposure and HLA in healthy donors. Some clones are missing from TCRdb's copy, which holds only in-frame ones; the method was immunoSEQ multiplex PCR. Altogether under 150,000 clones are present, just under 85% being singletons, with the ten largest covering more than 1.4%. Material for sequencing was PBMCs. Receptors were obtained from a woman between 25 and 40 years old in good health and CMV-seronegative. CDR3s include the opening cysteine and the closing phenylalanine or tryptophan. D genes are given only for firm matches. Size is omitted from some rows. Given values are once, few, many or a class for expanded clones.

j_call d_call clone_size v_call cdr3_aa cdr3_nt
TRBJ1-3 TRBD1 . TRBV2 CASNRLGTAGNTIYF TGTGCCAGCAACCGACTAGGGACAGCTGGAAACACCATATATTTT
TRBJ2-3 . . TRBV6-6 CASSYSGRGSTDTQYF TGTGCCAGCAGTTACTCGGGGCGCGGTTCCACAGATACGCAGTATTTT
TRBJ1-5 TRBD1 . TRBV28 CASSSTDRARRLAQHF TGTGCCAGCAGTTCTACCGACAGGGCTCGGAGGTTGGCCCAGCATTTT
TRBJ1-6 . . TRBV7-6 CASSPAGGGSPLHF TGTGCCAGCAGTCCAGCCGGGGGTGGATCACCCCTCCACTTT
TRBJ1-1 TRBD1 . TRBV20-1 CSASGTGAAFF TGCAGTGCTTCCGGGACAGGGGCAGCTTTCTTT
TRBJ2-5 . once TRBV4-1 CASSQVGTTKETQYF TGCGCCAGCAGCCAAGTAGGGACAACAAAAGAGACCCAGTACTTC
TRBJ1-2 TRBD1 . TRBV5-1 CASSLGGTGNYGYTF TGCGCCAGCAGCTTGGGAGGGACAGGCAACTATGGCTACACCTTC
TRBJ1-5 . many TRBV6-1 CASSVQGMGQPQHF TGTGCCAGCAGTGTTCAGGGGATGGGTCAGCCCCAGCATTTT
TRBJ2-2 . . TRBV27 CASSLWAIPTGELFF TGTGCCAGCAGTTTATGGGCCATCCCCACCGGGGAGCTGTTTTTT
TRBJ2-1 TRBD2 . TRBV9 CASSVSGGYNEQFF TGTGCCAGCAGCGTCAGCGGGGGATACAATGAGCAGTTCTTC
TRBJ1-5 . . TRBV10-3 CAISESQVAGGNQPQHF TGTGCCATCAGTGAGTCGCAGGTGGCAGGGGGCAATCAGCCCCAGCATTTT
TRBJ1-1 . . TRBV19 CASSMGRRAEAFF TGTGCCAGTAGTATGGGCAGACGCGCGGAAGCTTTCTTT
TRBJ1-2 . . TRBV5-4 CASSLANTGLYGYTF TGTGCCAGCAGCTTGGCCAATACAGGGCTCTATGGCTACACCTTC
TRBJ1-2 . . TRBV2 CASKRELGVDGYTF TGTGCCAGCAAGAGGGAACTCGGGGTGGATGGCTACACCTTC
TRBJ1-2 TRBD1 . TRBV7-8 CASSLVGTGVNYGYTF TGTGCCAGCAGCTTAGTAGGGACAGGAGTTAACTATGGCTACACCTTC
TRBJ1-6 TRBD1 . TRBV5-1 CASSRDRRIDYNSPLHF TGCGCCAGCAGCCGGGACAGACGAATAGACTATAATTCACCCCTCCACTTT
TRBJ2-2 . once TRBV2 CASRNLDSLTGELFF TGTGCCAGCAGGAACTTGGACAGCCTCACCGGGGAGCTGTTTTTT
TRBJ2-1 TRBD2 . TRBV18 CASSPGLAGHNEQFF TGTGCCAGCTCCCCGGGACTAGCGGGTCACAATGAGCAGTTCTTC
TRBJ2-3 . . TRBV15 CATSRDLVAASTDTQYF TGTGCCACCAGCAGAGATCTCGTAGCTGCTAGCACAGATACGCAGTATTTT
TRBJ2-1 . . TRBV2 CASRNPSEYNEQFF TGTGCCAGCAGAAACCCTTCAGAATACAATGAGCAGTTCTTC
TRBJ1-5 . . TRBV19 CATRQATGRPQHF TGTGCCACCAGACAAGCAACCGGGAGGCCCCAGCATTTT